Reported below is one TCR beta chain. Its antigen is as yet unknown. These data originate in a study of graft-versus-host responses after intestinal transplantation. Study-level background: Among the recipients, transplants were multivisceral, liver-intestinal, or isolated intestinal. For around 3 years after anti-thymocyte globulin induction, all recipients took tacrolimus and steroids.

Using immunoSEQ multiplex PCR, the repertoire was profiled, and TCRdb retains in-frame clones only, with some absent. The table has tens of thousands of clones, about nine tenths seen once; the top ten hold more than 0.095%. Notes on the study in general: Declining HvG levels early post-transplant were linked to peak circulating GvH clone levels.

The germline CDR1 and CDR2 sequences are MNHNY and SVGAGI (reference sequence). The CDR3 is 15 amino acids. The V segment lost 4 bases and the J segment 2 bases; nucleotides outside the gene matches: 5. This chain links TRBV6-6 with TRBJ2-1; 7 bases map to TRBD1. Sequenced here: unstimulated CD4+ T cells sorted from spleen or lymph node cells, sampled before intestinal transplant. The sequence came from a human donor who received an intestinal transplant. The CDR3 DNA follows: TGTGCCAGCAGTTGGATCCAGGGGGCCTACAATGAGCAGTTCTTC. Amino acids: CASSWIQGAYNEQFF.